This T cell receptor beta chain was identified in a study of cytomegalovirus exposure and HLA in healthy donors. Study-level points and caveats: Earlier analysis found most TCR beta V segments productive about 90% or about 30% of the time. A later analysis showed HLA-associated TCR beta chains outstripping equally common others in clonal expansion. Sequencing depth roughly uniform across donors was assumed in presence/absence analyses.

The PCR had 60 Vbeta and 13 Jbeta primers. Produced via immunoSEQ multiplex PCR; TCRdb's table is partial and in-frame only. The data show about 170,000 clones, just under 85% seen once. The germline V gene encodes CDR1 SGHVS and CDR2 FNYEAQ. This CDR3 spans 13 amino acids. With 6 bases removed from V and 1 base from J, the gap between germline ends came to 9 bases. In this sample, this clone turned up once. Antigen unknown. Sequencing used PBMCs. The chain combines TRBV7-6 with TRBJ1-1; D perhaps matches TRBD1 (6 bases). The sequence came from a girl between 10 and 17 years old in good health and CMV-seropositive. The CDR3 DNA sequence: TGTGCCAGCAGAGGGGGAGAGAACACTGAAGCTTTCTTT. It specifies CASRGGENTEAFF. The variable domain in full, with the rest retrieved from reference TRBV7-6 and TRBJ1-1, is GAGVSQSPRYKVTKRGQDVALRCDPISGHVSLYWYRQALGQGPEFLTYFNYEAQQDKSGLPNDRFSAERPEGSISTLTIQRTEQRDSAMYRCASRGGENTEAFFGQGTRLTVV.